This TCR beta chain appears in the sequencing data of a study of shared clonotypes between healthy human individuals. Study details: In total, the donors were a couple of women and a few men aged 18 to 49.

Study-level points and caveats: Non-shared clonotypes were found to have lower generation probabilities than the clonotypes that were shared by all four of the sorted-subset donors.

J lost 0 bases, V lost 4 bases, and 9 bases had no gene match. There are 17 residues in the CDR3. Germline lookup yields CDR1 LNHDA and CDR2 SQIVND (reference sequence). Points on this clone: The antigen is undetermined.

TCRdb's copy holds only in-frame clones and misses some; the assay was immunoSEQ multiplex PCR. Among about 1 million clones, about 80% were seen once, and the ten largest hold about 1.4%. Source material: memory CD4+ T cells sorted from blood. As for subset: CD45RA-negative fraction. The rearrangement joins TRBV19 to TRBJ2-5, with TRBD1 matching over 9 bases. This clonotype was obtained from a man between 18 and 29 years old in good health. The CDR3 DNA is TGTGCCAGTAGTAGAATTACAGGGGGCTGGAACCAAGAGACCCAGTACTTC. Amino acids: CASSRITGGWNQETQYF. The variable domain in full, with the rest retrieved from reference TRBV19 and TRBJ2-5, is DGGITQSPKYLFRKEGQNVTLSCEQNLNHDAMYWYRQDPGQGLRLIYYSQIVNDFQKGDIAEGYSVSREKKESFPLTVTSAQKNPTAFYLCASSRITGGWNQETQYFGPGTRLLVL.